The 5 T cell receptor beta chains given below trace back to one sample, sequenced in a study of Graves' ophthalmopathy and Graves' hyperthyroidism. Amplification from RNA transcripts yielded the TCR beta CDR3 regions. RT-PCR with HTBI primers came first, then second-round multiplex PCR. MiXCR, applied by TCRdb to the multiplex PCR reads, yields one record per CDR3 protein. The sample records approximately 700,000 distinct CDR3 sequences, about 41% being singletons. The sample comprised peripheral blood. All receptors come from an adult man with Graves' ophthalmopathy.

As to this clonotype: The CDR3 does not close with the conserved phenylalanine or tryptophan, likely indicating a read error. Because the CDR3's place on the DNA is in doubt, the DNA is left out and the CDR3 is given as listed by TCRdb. CDR3 residues: CASSLEGQGAY. The chain carries TRBV7-2 and TRBJ1-4; the table's D call TRBD1 went unverified against the DNA. The CDR3 is made up of 11 amino acids, end residues included. The germline gives CDR1 SGHTA, CDR2 FQGNSA.

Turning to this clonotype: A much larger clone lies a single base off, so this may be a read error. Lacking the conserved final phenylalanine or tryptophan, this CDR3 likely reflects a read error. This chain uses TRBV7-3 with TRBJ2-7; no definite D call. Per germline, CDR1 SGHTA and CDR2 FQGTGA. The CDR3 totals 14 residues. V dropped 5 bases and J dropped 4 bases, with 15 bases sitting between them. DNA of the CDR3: TGTGCCAGCAGCGCGCCTAACGCCCTTTACGAGCAGTACTGC. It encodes CASSAPNALYEQYC.

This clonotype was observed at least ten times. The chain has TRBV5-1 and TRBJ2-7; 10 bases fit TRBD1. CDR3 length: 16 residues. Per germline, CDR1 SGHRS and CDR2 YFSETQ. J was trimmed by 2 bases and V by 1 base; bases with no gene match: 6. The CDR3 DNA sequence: TGCGCCAGCAGCTTGAATCCGGGACAGGGGACCTACGAGCAGTACTTC. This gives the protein CASSLNPGQGTYEQYF.

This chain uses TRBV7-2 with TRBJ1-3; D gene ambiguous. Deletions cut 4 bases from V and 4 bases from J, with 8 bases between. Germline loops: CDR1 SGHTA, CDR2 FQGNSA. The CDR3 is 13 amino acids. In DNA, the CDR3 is TGTGCCAGCAGCTGGGGAGCGGGAAACACCATATATTTT. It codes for CASSWGAGNTIYF. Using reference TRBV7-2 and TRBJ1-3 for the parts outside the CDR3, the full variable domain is GAGVSQSPSNKVTEKGKDVELRCDPISGHTALYWYRQSLGQGLEFLIYFQGNSAPDKSGLPSDRFSAERTGGSVSTLTIQRTQQEDSAVYLCASSWGAGNTIYFGEGSWLTVV.

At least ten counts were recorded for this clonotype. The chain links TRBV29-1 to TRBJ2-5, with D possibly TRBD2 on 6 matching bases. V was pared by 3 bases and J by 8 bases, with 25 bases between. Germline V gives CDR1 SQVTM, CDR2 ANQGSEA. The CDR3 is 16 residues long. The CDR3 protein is CSVDRAWTKDQGTQYF. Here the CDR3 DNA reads TGCAGCGTTGACAGGGCCTGGACTAAGGACCAAGGCACCCAGTACTTC.